This T cell receptor (beta chain) was profiled in a study of T cell responses to AZD1222 COVID-19 vaccine. The method was immunoSEQ multiplex PCR; TCRdb's version includes in-frame clones alone and lacks a portion of them. This table holds about 40,000 clones, about 88% found once. Study results and caveats: AZD1222 recipients seropositive at baseline numbered only six or seven. All repertoire sampling was performed exclusively after the peak T cell response. The sample set comprised mostly white British donors with more females, and clonal diversity was possibly underestimated.

The CDR3 is made up of 15 amino acids. The germline gives CDR1 SGHDT, CDR2 YYEEEE. V lost 2 bases and J lost 2; bases outside the gene matches: 5. For this clone: What it recognizes is unknown.

Sequenced material: peripheral blood, taken 28 days after the second dose of the MenACWY control vaccine. The chain links TRBV5-6 to TRBJ2-7; 9 bases align to TRBD1. The TCR originated in an adult who received the MenACWY meningococcal vaccine as a control. This CDR3 is CASSFGTGRTYEQYF. In DNA form, the CDR3 reads TGTGCCAGCAGCTTCGGGACAGGGAGAACCTACGAGCAGTACTTC.